This entry lists 12 T cell receptor beta chains sequenced from one sample in a study of T cell responses to AZD1222 COVID-19 vaccine. Clones were read by immunoSEQ multiplex PCR, and TCRdb kept only the in-frame ones, dropping some. Counted here are around 130,000 clones, 93% occurring once; the ten biggest clones make up about 0.91%. Sequenced material: peripheral blood, taken on day 0 of AZD1222 vaccination. The receptors shown here come from an adult in good health.

The chain links TRBV2 to TRBJ2-3; 10 nucleotides match TRBD2. V gave up 8 bases and J gave up 3 bases; unmatched junction bases: 8. The CDR3 is 15 residues long. Per the germline V gene, CDR1 is SNHLY and CDR2 is FYNNEI. Written as DNA, the CDR3 is TGTGCCAGCTCTGTACCTAGCGGGGGTACAGATACGCAGTATTTT. This encodes CASSVPSGGTDTQYF.

This chain uses TRBV12-3 or TRBV12-4 with TRBJ1-1; possible D gene TRBD1, 5 bases. The CDR3 length is 13 residues. Between the trimmed V and J ends, which lost 1 base and 5 bases, there was a span of 8 bases. CDR3 in DNA: TGTGCCAGCAGTTTAGAGGGGTTAACTGAAGCTTTCTTT. As protein: CASSLEGLTEAFF.

The chain uses TRBV15 and TRBJ1-4; D gene uncertain. The V gene lost 3 bases and the J gene lost 8 bases, with 10 bases spanning the gap. CDR1 and CDR2 (germline): LNHNV, YYDKDF (reference sequence). This CDR3 has 13 residues. The CDR3 DNA reads TGTGCCACCAGCAGGGCTCCGGGGGAAAAACTGTTTTTT. It codes for CATSRAPGEKLFF.

The rearrangement joins TRBV7-9 to TRBJ1-1; D perhaps matches TRBD1 (5 bases). Germline-derived CDR1 and CDR2 are SEHNR and FQNEAQ (reference sequence). Trimming left V 8 bases short and J 4 bases short, with 23 bases between. The CDR3 spans 16 residues. The CDR3 sequence: CASHLNGGVGGTEAFF. The CDR3 region has the DNA TGTGCCAGCCACCTAAATGGGGGAGTAGGCGGCACTGAAGCTTTCTTT.

CDR3 protein: CASASGNRNTEAFF. CDR3 nucleotides: TGTGCCAGTGCCTCTGGCAACCGGAACACTGAAGCTTTCTTT. This chain links TRBV19 with TRBJ1-1; D is uncertain. The germline V and J ends were trimmed by 8 bases and 1 base, with 14 bases remaining between them. Germline values: CDR1 LNHDA, CDR2 SQIVND (reference sequence). There are 14 residues in the CDR3.

The chain couples TRBV2 to TRBJ1-6, with D possibly being TRBD1 (6 bases). CDR1 and CDR2 (germline): SNHLY, FYNNEI. The length of the CDR3 is 13 residues. The V end was cut by 8 bases, the J end by 10 bases, with 15 bases between. The DNA of the CDR3 is TGTGCCAGCCGGACAGAGCGGGAATCACCCCTCCACTTT. This translates into CASRTERESPLHF.

The chain recombines TRBV5-6 with TRBJ1-1, with D unclear. Germline V gives CDR1 SGHDT, CDR2 YYEEEE. Trimming removed 2 bases at V and 3 bases at J, with 2 bases between. This CDR3 has 11 amino acids. The CDR3 reads CASSLHTEAFF. The CDR3 DNA follows: TGTGCCAGCAGCTTACACACTGAAGCTTTCTTT.

This rearrangement joins TRBV5-5 to TRBJ2-7; D may be TRBD1 (7 bases). Germline-derived CDR1 and CDR2 are SGHKS and YYEKEE (reference sequence). Trimming removed 0 bases from V and 3 bases from J, with 10 bases in between. The CDR3 loop spans 14 amino acids. The CDR3 region is CASSLGQGGYEQYF. CDR3 DNA sequence: TGTGCCAGCAGCTTGGGGCAGGGGGGCTACGAGCAGTACTTC.

V gene TRBV7-8 combines with J gene TRBJ2-7; D remains ambiguous. Germline CDR1 is SGHVS and CDR2 is FQNEAQ. Between the trimmed V and J ends, which lost 5 bases and 4 bases, there was a span of 9 bases. The CDR3 spans 12 residues. CDR3 residues: CASSPDQYEQYF. The CDR3 coding sequence is TGTGCCAGCAGCCCGGACCAGTACGAGCAGTACTTC.

This chain links TRBV7-2 with TRBJ1-1; TRBD1 matches 7 bases. Trimming at V came to 1 base and at J to 4 bases, leaving 3 bases not matched to a gene. CDR1 and CDR2 (germline): SGHTA, FQGNSA. This CDR3 is built from 14 residues. The CDR3 bases are TGTGCCAGCAGCTTAGAGACAGGGTCCACTGAAGCTTTCTTT. It translates to CASSLETGSTEAFF.

The chain employs TRBV12-3 or TRBV12-4 and TRBJ1-3; D is unclear. The germline V and J ends were trimmed by 7 bases and 4 bases, with 8 bases remaining between them. The CDR3 extends over 12 amino acids. Here the CDR3 DNA reads TGTGCCAGCACCCTGTCCGGAAACACCATATATTTT. Protein product: CASTLSGNTIYF.

V is TRBV20-1 and J is TRBJ2-7; D not resolved. V was shortened by 3 bases and J by 6 bases, with 12 bases between the two germline ends. From germline, CDR1 is DFQATT and CDR2 SNEGSKA (reference sequence). The CDR3 contains 12 residues. CDR3 region: CSASSRITEQYF. CDR3 sequence (DNA): TGCAGTGCTAGTTCTAGAATTACCGAGCAGTACTTC.